This T cell receptor (beta chain) emerged from a study of post-analysis software for immune sequencing data (dated by TCRdb to between 2014 and 2017). Broadly, across the study: The recorded disease courses included relapsing-remitting, secondary progressive and progressive-relapsing multiple sclerosis, and some patients had no subtype annotation. A subset of samples was prepared in parallel using single-end sample barcoding, then pooled and co-amplified after Illumina adapter ligation. The patient repertoires were compared against roughly 12 previously published healthy control repertoires obtained from donors aged about 6 to 27 years. Overall results and qualifications from the work: The multiple sclerosis patient group was slightly younger than the control group. When samples were clustered directly using the F measure, samples prepared in the same batch co-clustered strongly, which prompted a batch-effect correction. Normalized Chao1 diversity was significantly lower in multiple sclerosis patients than controls, suggesting substantial peripheral T-cell clonal expansion. Significantly higher frequencies in patients than in controls were found for about five TRBV segments, including TRBV5-6, TRBV5-1 and TRBV20-1.

At least ten counts were recorded for this clonotype. Its antigen specificity is not known. The record has no base qualities; no much larger clone is one base away. To demonstrate the VDJtools post-analysis software, TCR beta repertoires were profiled from the peripheral blood of 10 to 15 young patients with multiple sclerosis. Multiple sclerosis patients were children and adolescents aged roughly 6 to 16 years. V gives up 5 bases and J gives up 3 bases, and the segment between their germline ends measures 11 bases. Including the terminal cysteine and phenylalanine, the CDR3 comprises 13 residues. The retained sequence is limited to the CDR3, 39 bases, with the frame set at the first base. CDR1 and CDR2 were assigned from the germline V gene as SGHAT and FQNNGV. Library prep was done by PCR. TCRdb shows the sequencer as Illumina HiSeq 2500. To reduce PCR and sequencing biases, unique molecular identifiers were built into the TCR beta cDNA libraries. Per 1 to 10 million input T cells, roughly 500,000 cDNA molecules were obtained, such that each molecule approximated one T cell. The same protocol used for the earlier healthy control dataset was applied to prepare and sequence the patient libraries. Samples belonging to the same batch were prepared together, multiplexed and sequenced on a shared HiSeq lane. The study's processing was this. MIGEC was used to process the raw barcoded reads, and molecular identifier groups with only a single read were discarded before consensus assembly and CDR3 extraction. Clonotype tables were post-analysed with VDJtools, and diversity was normalized by down-sampling all datasets to the smallest sample size. In repertoire overlap clustering, CDR3 amino acid sequences, but not nucleotide sequences, were matched to correct batch-related cross-sample contamination. In-frame beta chains were kept once TCRdb had trimmed the public reads at Q25 with fastp and called clones with MiXCR. Rows merge per CDR3 protein into single entries with the most common DNA and genes. None of the V and J calls come from the authors' own analysis; TCRdb made them. For this sample the table gives about 210,000 distinct CDR3 sequences, of which over 25% were detected only once. The ten largest clones take up 3% to 4% of the sample.

Material: blood. The chain was built from TRBV11-2 and TRBJ2-7; possibly the D gene is TRBD2, per 6 matching bases. The sequence was obtained from a girl aged 2 to 17 with multiple sclerosis. In nucleotides, the sequence is TGTGCCAGCAGCCCCGGGACTCGCTACGAGCAGTACTTC. It is translated as CASSPGTRYEQYF.